These T cell receptor beta chains were read from a single sample in a study of CD8 T cells in Susac syndrome. A single record per CDR3 protein comes from TCRdb applying MiXCR to the immunoSEQ multiplex PCR reads. The sample yields around 170,000 distinct CDR3 sequences, approximately 94% seen once. The sample consisted of CD4+ T cells from PBMCs. The source of these receptors is a human donor with Susac syndrome. Both conserved end residues are part of each CDR3. A D gene is named only where the DNA matches it firmly.

v_gene	j_gene	d_gene	CDR3aa
TRBV4-1	TRBJ2-2	TRBD1	CASSHSRGQGSGELFF
TRBV29-1	TRBJ2-7	.	CSVAKQGNYEQYF
TRBV29-1	TRBJ2-5	.	CSVEDRGATQYF
TRBV3-1	TRBJ1-1	.	CASSQIPGGANTEAFF
TRBV7-9	TRBJ1-2	TRBD1	CASSRRDRADGYTF
TRBV7-2	TRBJ2-1	.	CASSPLRVEQFF
TRBV20-1	TRBJ2-1	.	CSVGPAAARSNEQFF
TRBV5-1	TRBJ2-3	.	CASSLRDAEDTQFF
TRBV4-2	TRBJ2-7	TRBD2	CASSQVGSGGPGEQYF
TRBV30	TRBJ2-1	.	CAWSVGLHNEQFF
TRBV28	TRBJ2-1	.	CASSFQGRQFF
TRBV20-1	TRBJ1-4	.	CSAMAAATNEKLFF
TRBV3-1	TRBJ2-7	TRBD1	CASSRTGTGASYEQYF
TRBV20-1	TRBJ1-4	TRBD1	CSARLGTAFSTNEKLFF
TRBV5-8	TRBJ1-2	.	CASSFGFSGYGYTF
TRBV12-3/TRBV12-4	TRBJ1-5	.	CASSLGDQPQHF
TRBV15	TRBJ1-1	.	CATSRGDRWIAEAFF
TRBV28	TRBJ2-1	.	CASNTGRPYNEQFF
TRBV7-3	TRBJ2-6	.	CASSLRQGSGANVLTF
TRBV28	TRBJ2-3	.	CASSLASLYTDTQYF
TRBV29-1	TRBJ1-1	TRBD1	CSGTGVDEAFF
TRBV25-1	TRBJ2-5	.	CASSLATFPETQYF
TRBV28	TRBJ2-1	TRBD1	CASSSPRLDRIGNEQFF
TRBV4-3	TRBJ1-4	.	CASSQNQGGLGEKLFF
TRBV19	TRBJ2-3	.	CASSNRQRDTQYF
TRBV20-1	TRBJ1-5	.	CSARRQTSPSPQHF